This TCR beta chain stems from a study of T cells after yellow fever vaccination. Study-wide background: Preparation used SMART-Seq v4 Ultra Low Input for the low-cell-number fractions. Study-level points and caveats: A weaker secondary response peaked on day 5, the primary on day 15. Subsequent to the booster, the majority of primary-vaccination clones reappeared (around 96% CD4, 80% to 90% CD8).

This clonotype was counted ten times or more. What it binds is not known. Template switching with 5'RACE generated the TCR cDNA and added a universal primer site and UMIs. TCRdb re-derived calls from the 5' RACE reads in MiXCR, one entry per CDR3 protein. Of about 300,000 distinct CDR3 sequences detected, approximately 10% appear once; the ten largest clones hold about 3.7%. In germline, CDR1 is SEHNR, CDR2 FQNEAQ (reference sequence). V was trimmed by 5 bases and J by 5 bases, leaving 16 bases between them. CDR3 length: 15 residues. The sequence derives from a man younger than 35 who received the YFV17D yellow fever vaccine. Sequencing used CD4+ T cells sorted from PBMCs, obtained 5 days after the yellow fever booster vaccination. The genes are TRBV7-9 and TRBJ2-1; tentative D call: TRBD1 (5 bases). The CDR3 sequence is CASSLPPQGNNEQFF. The CDR3 nucleotides read TGTGCCAGCAGCCTCCCCCCCCAGGGTAACAATGAGCAGTTCTTC.